This entry concerns a single TCR beta chain. These data are taken from a study of blood T cell repertoires in COVID-19. In the original workflow: For nucleated cells, counts were estimated from reference gene primer amplification. Using immunoSEQ multiplex PCR, the repertoire was profiled, and TCRdb retains in-frame clones only, with some absent. The DNA was the basis for D and trimming; V, J and clone size are from that table. The sample has roughly 280,000 clones, over 80% seen once. The germline V gene encodes CDR1 KGHDR and CDR2 SFDVKD. The V and J ends lost 1 base and 2 bases respectively, with 11 bases between them. This CDR3 comprises 16 residues.

This sequence was found in a woman aged 25 to 45 with acute COVID-19. Sequenced input: PBMCs or T cells enriched from blood (not recorded which). V is TRBV24-1 and J is TRBJ2-1; D is perhaps TRBD2 (6 bases). For the CDR3, the DNA is TGTGCCACCAGTGATTTAGGAGGGAACCCCTACAATGAGCAGTTCTTC. Its translation: CATSDLGGNPYNEQFF.